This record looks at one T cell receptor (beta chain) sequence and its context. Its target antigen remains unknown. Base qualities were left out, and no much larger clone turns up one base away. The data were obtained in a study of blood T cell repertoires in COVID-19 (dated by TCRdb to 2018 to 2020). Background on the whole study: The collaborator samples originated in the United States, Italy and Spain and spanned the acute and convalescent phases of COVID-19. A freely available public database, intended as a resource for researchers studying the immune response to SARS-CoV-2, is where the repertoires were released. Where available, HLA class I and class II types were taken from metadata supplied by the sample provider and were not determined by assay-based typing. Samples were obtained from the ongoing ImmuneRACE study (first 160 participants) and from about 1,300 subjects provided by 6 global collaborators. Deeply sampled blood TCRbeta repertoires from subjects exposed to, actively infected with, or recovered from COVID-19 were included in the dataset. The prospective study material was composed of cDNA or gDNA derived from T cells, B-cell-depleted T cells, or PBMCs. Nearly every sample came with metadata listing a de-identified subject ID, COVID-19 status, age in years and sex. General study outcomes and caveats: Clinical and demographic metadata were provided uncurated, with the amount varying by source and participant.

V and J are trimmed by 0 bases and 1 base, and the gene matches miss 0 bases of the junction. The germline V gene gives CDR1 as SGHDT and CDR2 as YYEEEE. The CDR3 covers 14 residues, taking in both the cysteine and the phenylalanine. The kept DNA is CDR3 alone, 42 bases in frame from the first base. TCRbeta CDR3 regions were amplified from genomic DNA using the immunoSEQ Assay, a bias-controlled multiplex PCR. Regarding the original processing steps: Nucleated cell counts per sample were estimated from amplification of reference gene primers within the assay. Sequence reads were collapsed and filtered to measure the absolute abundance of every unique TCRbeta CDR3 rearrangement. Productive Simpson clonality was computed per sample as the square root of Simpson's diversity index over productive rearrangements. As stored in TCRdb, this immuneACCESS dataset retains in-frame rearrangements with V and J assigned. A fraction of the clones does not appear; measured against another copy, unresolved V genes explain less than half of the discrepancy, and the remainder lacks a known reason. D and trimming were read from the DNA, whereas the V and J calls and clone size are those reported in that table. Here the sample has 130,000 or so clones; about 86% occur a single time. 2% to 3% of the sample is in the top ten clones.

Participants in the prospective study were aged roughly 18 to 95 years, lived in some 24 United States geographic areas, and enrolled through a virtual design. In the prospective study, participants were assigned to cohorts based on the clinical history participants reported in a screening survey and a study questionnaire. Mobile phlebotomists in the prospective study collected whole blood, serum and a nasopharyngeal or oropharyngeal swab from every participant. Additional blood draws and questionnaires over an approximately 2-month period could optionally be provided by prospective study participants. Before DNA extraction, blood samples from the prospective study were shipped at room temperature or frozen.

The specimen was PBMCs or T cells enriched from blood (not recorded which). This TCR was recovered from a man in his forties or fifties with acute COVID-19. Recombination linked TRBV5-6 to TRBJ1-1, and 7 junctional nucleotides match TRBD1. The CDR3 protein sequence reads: CASSLGDRNTEAFF. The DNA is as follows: TGTGCCAGCAGCTTGGGGGACAGGAACACTGAAGCTTTCTTT. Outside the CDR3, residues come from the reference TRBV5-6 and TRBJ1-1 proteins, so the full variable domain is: DAGVTQSPTHLIKTRGQQVTLRCSPKSGHDTVSWYQQALGQGPQFIFQYYEEEERQRGNFPDRFSGHQFPNYSSELNVNALLLGDSALYLCASSLGDRNTEAFFGQGTRLTVV.